Here is one TCR beta chain with its context. With 60 Vbeta and 13 Jbeta primers, the PCR was carried out. Measured with immunoSEQ multiplex PCR; TCRdb has only the in-frame clones, and not every one. Counted here are more than 150,000 clones, more than 65% occurring once; the ten biggest clones make up approximately 1.4%. These data belong to a study of cytomegalovirus exposure and HLA in healthy donors. The ends were cut back, 3 bases at V and 10 bases at J, with 16 bases in the middle. Germline assignment: CDR1 LNHNV and CDR2 YYDKDF (reference sequence). This CDR3 region has 15 residues. V gene TRBV15 combines with J gene TRBJ1-6, with D possibly being TRBD1 (6 bases). This TCR was recovered from a girl aged 10 to 17 in good health and CMV-seropositive. What was sequenced was PBMCs. The CDR3 spells CATSRVMGGQSPLHF. The DNA of the CDR3 is TGTGCCACCAGCAGGGTTATGGGGGGGCAGTCACCCCTCCACTTT.